This T cell receptor (beta chain) was recovered during a study of blood T cell repertoires in COVID-19. About the study: Samples of COVID-19 (acute and convalescent) were obtained from the United States, Italy and Spain.

The V gene end was trimmed by 6 bases and the J gene end by 0 bases; junction bases not matched to a gene: 5. Per germline, CDR1 SNHLY and CDR2 FYNNEI. The CDR3 runs 15 residues. Under the authors' procedure: Nucleated cell counts were estimated from reference gene primer amplification. Repertoires were generated with immunoSEQ multiplex PCR, while TCRdb's copy carries only in-frame clones and drops some. For V, J and clone size, that table is used; D and trimming come from the DNA. The repertoire holds 200,000 to 300,000 clones, 86% seen once, with 3% in the top ten. The sequenced sample was peripheral blood. The receptor was derived from a woman between 25 and 40 years old who had recovered from COVID-19. The J gene is TRBJ1-5, the V gene TRBV2; 7 nucleotides match TRBD1. The CDR3 nucleotides read TGTGCCAGCAGCGGGACAGAACTTAGCAATCAGCCCCAGCATTTT. It yields the protein CASSGTELSNQPQHF. Using reference TRBV2 and TRBJ1-5 for the parts outside the CDR3, the full variable domain is EPEVTQTPSHQVTQMGQEVILRCVPISNHLYFYWYRQILGQKVEFLVSFYNNEISEKSEIFDDQFSVERPDGSNFTLKIRSTKLEDSAMYFCASSGTELSNQPQHFGDGTRLSIL.